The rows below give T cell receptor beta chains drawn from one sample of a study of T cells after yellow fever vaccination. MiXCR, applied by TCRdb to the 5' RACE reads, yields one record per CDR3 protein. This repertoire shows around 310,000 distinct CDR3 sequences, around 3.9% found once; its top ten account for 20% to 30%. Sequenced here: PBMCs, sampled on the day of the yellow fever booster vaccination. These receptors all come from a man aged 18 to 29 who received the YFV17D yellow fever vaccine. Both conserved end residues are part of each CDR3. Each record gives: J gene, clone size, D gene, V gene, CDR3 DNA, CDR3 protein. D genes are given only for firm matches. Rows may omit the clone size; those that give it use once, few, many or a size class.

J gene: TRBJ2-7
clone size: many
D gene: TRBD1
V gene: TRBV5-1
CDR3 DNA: TGCGCCAGCGGACAGGGACAGCCCTACGAGCAGTACTTC
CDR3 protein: CASGQGQPYEQYF

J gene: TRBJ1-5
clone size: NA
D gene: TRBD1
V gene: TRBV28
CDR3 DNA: TGTGCCAGCAGTTCCCTGAGGAGGGGGCGTCAGCCCCAGCATTTT
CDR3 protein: CASSSLRRGRQPQHF

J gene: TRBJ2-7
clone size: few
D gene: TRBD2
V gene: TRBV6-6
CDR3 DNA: TGTGCCAGCAGTTCCCCGGGACTAGCGGGGGGCCTCGAGCAGTACTTC
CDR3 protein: CASSSPGLAGGLEQYF

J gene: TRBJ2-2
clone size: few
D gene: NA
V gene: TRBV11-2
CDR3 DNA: TGTGCCAGCAACAATAGGGATAATGATGGTAACGGGGAGCTGTTTTTT
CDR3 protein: CASNNRDNDGNGELFF

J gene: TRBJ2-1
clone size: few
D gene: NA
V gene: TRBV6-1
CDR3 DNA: TGTGCCCTATCATTGAGGGGGAGCCAGAATGAGCAGTTCTTC
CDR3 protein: CALSLRGSQNEQFF

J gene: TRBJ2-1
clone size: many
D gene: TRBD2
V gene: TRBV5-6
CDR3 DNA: TGTGCCAGCAGTCCTCGGTTAGCGGGTGAGCAGTTCTTC
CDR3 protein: CASSPRLAGEQFF

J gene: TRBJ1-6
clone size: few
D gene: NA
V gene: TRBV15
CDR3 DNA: TGTGCCACCAGCAAATGGCGAAACTCCTATAATTCACCCCTCCACTTT
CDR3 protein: CATSKWRNSYNSPLHF

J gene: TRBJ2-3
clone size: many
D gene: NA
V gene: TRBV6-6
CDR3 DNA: TGTGCCAGCACGGGCAGCGTGCGCACAGATACGCAGTATTTT
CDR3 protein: CASTGSVRTDTQYF

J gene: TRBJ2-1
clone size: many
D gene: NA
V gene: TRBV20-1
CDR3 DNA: TGCAGTGCTAGAGCTCCGGGACCCCGCTCCTACAATGAGCAGTTCTTC
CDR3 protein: CSARAPGPRSYNEQFF

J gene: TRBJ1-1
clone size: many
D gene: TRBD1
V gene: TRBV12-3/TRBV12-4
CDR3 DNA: TGTGCCAGCAGTTTTAACAGGGGGCATGCTTTCTTT
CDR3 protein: CASSFNRGHAFF

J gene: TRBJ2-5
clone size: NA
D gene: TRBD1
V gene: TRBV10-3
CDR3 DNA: TGTGCCATCAGTAGTTCGACAGGGAAAGAGACCCAGTACTTC
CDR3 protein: CAISSSTGKETQYF

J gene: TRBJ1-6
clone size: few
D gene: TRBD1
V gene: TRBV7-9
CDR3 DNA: TGTGCCAGCAGCCCCCCCGGGACAGGAGCTTCCACCCTCCACTTT
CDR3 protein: CASSPPGTGASTLHF

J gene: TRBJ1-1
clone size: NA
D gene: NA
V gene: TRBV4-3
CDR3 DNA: TGCGCCAGCAGCCAAGAAAGGGGGTACACTGAAGCTTTCTTT
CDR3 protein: CASSQERGYTEAFF

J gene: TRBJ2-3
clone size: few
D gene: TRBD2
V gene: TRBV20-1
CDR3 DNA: TGCAGTGCTCTACTAGCGGGGAGCACAGATACGCAGTATTTT
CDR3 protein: CSALLAGSTDTQYF

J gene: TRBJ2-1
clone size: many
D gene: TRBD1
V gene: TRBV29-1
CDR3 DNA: TGCAGCGTTGCGGGACAGGTGATTGAGCAGTTCTTC
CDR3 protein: CSVAGQVIEQFF

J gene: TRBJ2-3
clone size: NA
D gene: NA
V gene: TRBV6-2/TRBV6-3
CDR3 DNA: TGTGCCAGCAGTTACACGGGACGAAGCCCTTGGGGCACAGATACGCAGTATTTT
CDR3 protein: CASSYTGRSPWGTDTQYF

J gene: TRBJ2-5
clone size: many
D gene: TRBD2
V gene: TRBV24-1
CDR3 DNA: TGTGCCACCAGTGAGGTTTCTGCGGGAGCCCAAGAGACCCAGTACTTC
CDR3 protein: CATSEVSAGAQETQYF

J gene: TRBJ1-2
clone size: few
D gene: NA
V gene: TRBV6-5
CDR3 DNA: TGTGCCAGTAAAAGGGACCCGGAGAACTATGGCTACACCTTC
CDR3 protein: CASKRDPENYGYTF

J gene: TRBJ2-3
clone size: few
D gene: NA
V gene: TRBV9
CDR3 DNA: TGTGCCAGCAGCGTGTACACAGATACGCAGTATTTT
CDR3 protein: CASSVYTDTQYF

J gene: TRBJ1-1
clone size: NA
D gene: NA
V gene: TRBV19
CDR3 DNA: TGTGCCAGTAGTCCTCGGGACCCACGGGCTTTCTTT
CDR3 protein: CASSPRDPRAFF

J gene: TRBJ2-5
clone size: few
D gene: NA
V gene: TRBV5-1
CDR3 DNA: TGCGCCAGCAGCTTTCAGGGCCCCCCCGGAGAGACCCAGTACTTC
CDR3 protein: CASSFQGPPGETQYF

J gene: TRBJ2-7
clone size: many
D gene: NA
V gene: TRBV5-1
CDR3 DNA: TGCGCCAGCAGCCCAGACAACGCCTACGAGCAGTACTTC
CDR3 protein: CASSPDNAYEQYF

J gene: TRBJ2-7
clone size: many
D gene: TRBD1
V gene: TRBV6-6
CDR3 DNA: TGTGCCAGCAGTTACCTGACAGGGAAAGGCTACGAGCAGTACTTC
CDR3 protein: CASSYLTGKGYEQYF

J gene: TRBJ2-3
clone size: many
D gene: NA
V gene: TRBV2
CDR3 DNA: TGTGCCAGCAGGGAAAGGACAGATACGCAGTATTTT
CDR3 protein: CASRERTDTQYF

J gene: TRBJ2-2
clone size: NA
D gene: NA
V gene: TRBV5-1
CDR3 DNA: TGCGCCAGCAGCTTGGGTCCGGAAGGGTTCGACACCGGGGAGCTGTTTTTT
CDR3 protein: CASSLGPEGFDTGELFF

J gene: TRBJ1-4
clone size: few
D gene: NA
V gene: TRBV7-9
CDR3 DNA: TGTGCCAGCAGCTTAGGACAGATTACAACTAATGAAAAACTGTTTTTT
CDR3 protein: CASSLGQITTNEKLFF

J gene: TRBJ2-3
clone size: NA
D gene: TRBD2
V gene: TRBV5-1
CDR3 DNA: TGCGCCAGCAGCCGAGCGGGGGCCTCTAGCACAGATACGCAGTATTTT
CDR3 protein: CASSRAGASSTDTQYF

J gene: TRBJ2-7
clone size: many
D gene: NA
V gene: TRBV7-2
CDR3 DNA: TGTGCCAGCAGCCTGAATTGGGGGGAGCAGTACTTC
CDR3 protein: CASSLNWGEQYF